The sequence of this TCR beta chain was determined in a study of CD8 T cells in ankylosing spondylitis. Points from the study as a whole: Clones linked to the disease showed a CD8+ phenotype. They occurred at relatively low frequencies in peripheral blood. Seven or eight highly homologous variants made up a TCR beta motif, and this motif appeared characteristic of ankylosing spondylitis blood.

In this sample, this clonotype turned up many times. Its antigen is not identified. TCRdb re-derived calls from the 5' RACE reads in MiXCR, one entry per CDR3 protein. In the table there are about 510,000 distinct CDR3 sequences, about 5% of which are singletons. Sequenced sample: blood, either unsorted or a sorted T cell fraction (not recorded which). The sequence came from a male donor with ankylosing spondylitis.

The CDR3 spells CASSLDREHIQYF. The CDR3 DNA follows: TGTGCCAGCAGCCTTGACAGGGAGCACATTCAGTACTTC. This chain joins TRBV9 and TRBJ2-4, with 7 nucleotides matching TRBD1. The trim removed 4 bases at V and 8 bases at J, leaving 6 bases unmatched. Looked up from germline, CDR1 is SGDLS and CDR2 is YYNGEE. The CDR3 covers 13 residues.